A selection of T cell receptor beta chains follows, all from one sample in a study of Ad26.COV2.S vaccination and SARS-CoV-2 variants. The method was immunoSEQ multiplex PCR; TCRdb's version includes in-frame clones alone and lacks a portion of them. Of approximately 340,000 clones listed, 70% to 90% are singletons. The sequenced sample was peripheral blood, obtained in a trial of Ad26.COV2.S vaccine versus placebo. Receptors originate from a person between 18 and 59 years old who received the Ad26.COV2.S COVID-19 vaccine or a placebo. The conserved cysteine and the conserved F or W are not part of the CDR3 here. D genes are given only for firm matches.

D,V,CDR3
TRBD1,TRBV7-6,ASSPDDRGREQY
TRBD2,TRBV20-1,SASGSREIEGGELF
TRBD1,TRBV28,ASRPGTADHYEQY
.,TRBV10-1,ASSSYSGNTIY
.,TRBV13,ASSLGKYSLPTEAF
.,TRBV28,ASSWVDQPQH
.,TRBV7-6,ASSLRPQPQADTQY
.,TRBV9,ASSVNSKYNSPLH
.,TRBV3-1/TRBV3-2,ASSQDGRATGELF
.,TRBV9,ASSAHRDTVSEQY
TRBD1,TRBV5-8,ASSLVSGQGAPLNTEAF
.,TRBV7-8,ASSLTGGAGTEAF
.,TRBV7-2,ASSLGQVEETQY
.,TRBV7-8,ASSLVAGMGNQPQH
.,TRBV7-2,ASSLVVNSYEQY
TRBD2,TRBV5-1,ASSLLGLTGGEQF
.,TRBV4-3,ASSQGRGVNEQF
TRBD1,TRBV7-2,ASSLGQGAAYEQY
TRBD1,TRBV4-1,ASSRSFDRGFSYEQY
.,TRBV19,ATVEGPGNTIY
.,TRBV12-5,ASGLGHPGNTIY
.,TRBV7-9,AQRKDDNEQF
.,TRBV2,ASRSRSAKNIQY
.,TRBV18,ASSPRTTNEKLF
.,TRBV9,ASTSLGGWDEQF
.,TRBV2,ASKTGTSTYNEQF
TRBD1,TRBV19,ASSLRGGTGQKAF
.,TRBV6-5,ASSQGSNYGYT
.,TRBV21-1,ASSSDRDTQETQY
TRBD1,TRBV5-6,ASSPRTGWGPQH
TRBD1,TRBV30,AWSFRDRDFSGANVLT
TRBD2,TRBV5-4,AGSTSAQETQY